Below, 21 T cell receptor beta chains from the same sample are listed, as sequenced in a study of T cell changes during pregnancy in multiple sclerosis. Assay: immunoSEQ multiplex PCR; the TCRdb copy retains only in-frame clones and omits some. This sample yields about 100,000 clones, of which 90% to 95% are seen a single time; around 0.96% belongs to the top ten. Sample: peripheral blood, taken before pregnancy. The receptors derive from a female donor with multiple sclerosis, enrolled in a pregnancy study.

The chain links TRBV5-1 to TRBJ2-3, with a tentative D call TRBD1 (6 bases). Germline V gene data show CDR1 as SGHRS and CDR2 as YFSETQ. The V end lost 5 bases, the J end lost 3 bases, and 13 bases lay between the germline ends. This CDR3 contains 14 residues. CDR3 region: CASRQTGTTDTQYF. In DNA, the CDR3 is TGCGCCAGCAGACAAACAGGGACGACAGATACGCAGTATTTT.

The CDR3 region is CASSPGTASYGYTF. CDR3 bases: TGTGCCAGTAGTCCGGGGACAGCGAGCTATGGCTACACCTTC. The chain combines TRBV19 with TRBJ1-2; 7 bases agree with TRBD1. This CDR3 contains 14 residues. J was trimmed by 4 bases and V by 5 bases; bases with no gene match: 7. Germline CDR1 LNHDA, CDR2 SQIVND (reference sequence).

J is TRBJ1-2 and V is TRBV4-1, with TRBD1 matching 9 bases. The CDR3 has 16 residues. Germline CDR1 reads MGHRA; CDR2 reads YSYEKL. The V and J ends lost 0 bases and 4 bases, in that order; junction bases with no gene match: 6. The CDR3 spells CASSQERGQGFYGYTF. The DNA for the CDR3 is TGCGCCAGCAGCCAAGAACGGGGACAGGGTTTCTATGGCTACACCTTC.

This chain links TRBV2 with TRBJ2-7, with D perhaps TRBD2 (5 bases). With 9 bases removed from V and 2 bases from J, the gap between germline ends came to 14 bases. CDR3 length: 13 amino acids. Germline V CDR1 and CDR2: SNHLY, FYNNEI. The CDR3 region has the DNA TGTGCCAGTTCTCCGGGGTACGCCTACGAGCAGTACTTC. Amino acid sequence: CASSPGYAYEQYF.

The chain recombines TRBV18 with TRBJ1-2; the D is unclear. V was trimmed by 6 bases and J by 6 bases, leaving 17 bases between them. Germline V CDR1 and CDR2: KGHSH, LQKENI. The CDR3 spans 14 residues. The CDR3 here is CASSPSPGLNGYTF. In nucleotides, the CDR3 is TGTGCCAGCTCTCCCTCGCCAGGCCTTAATGGCTACACCTTC.

The genes are TRBV30 and TRBJ2-1; 9 bases fit TRBD2. The CDR3 extends over 15 amino acids. Germline values: CDR1 GTSNPN, CDR2 SVGIG (reference sequence). J lost 6 bases, V lost 7 bases, and 13 bases had no gene match. For the CDR3, the DNA is TGTGCCTTATTGGGTAGCGGGAGCGGGAGCAATGAGCAGTTCTTC. Translating gives CALLGSGSGSNEQFF.

This rearrangement joins TRBV27 to TRBJ2-6; 9 bases are a match to TRBD1. The CDR3 is 16 residues long. From germline, CDR1 is MNHEY and CDR2 SMNVEV (reference sequence). The ends lost 5 bases at V and 2 bases at J; junction bases unmatched: 4. Here the CDR3 DNA reads TGTGCCAGCAGTAGCCGACAGGGGGCTGGGGCCAACGTCCTGACTTTC. It specifies CASSSRQGAGANVLTF.

The chain couples TRBV4-1 to TRBJ1-2; D remains unclear. Germline CDR1 reads MGHRA; CDR2 reads YSYEKL. This CDR3 contains 14 residues. V was cut by 5 bases and J by 4 bases, with 14 bases left in between. Written as DNA, the CDR3 is TGCGCCAGCAGCAGTAATCGGGGAAGCTATGGCTACACCTTC. Its protein is CASSSNRGSYGYTF.

The chain recombines TRBV15 with TRBJ1-2, with TRBD1 identical over 7 bases. V lost 5 bases, J lost 6 bases, and 9 bases stayed unmatched. This CDR3 has 14 residues. In germline, CDR1 is LNHNV, CDR2 YYDKDF (reference sequence). The CDR3 reads CATSPRQGRNGYTF. CDR3 nucleotides: TGTGCCACCAGCCCCAGACAGGGACGGAATGGCTACACCTTC.

The chain joins TRBV5-1 to TRBJ1-4; 7 nucleotides match TRBD1. V lost 0 bases and J lost 7; bases outside the gene matches: 6. CDR3 length: 15 amino acids. Germline values: CDR1 SGHRS, CDR2 YFSETQ. CDR3 sequence reads: CASSLGQGLSEKLFF. In DNA form, the CDR3 reads TGCGCCAGCAGCTTGGGACAGGGTTTAAGTGAAAAACTGTTTTTT. Complete variable domain (other parts from reference TRBV5-1 and TRBJ1-4): KAGVTQTPRYLIKTRGQQVTLSCSPISGHRSVSWYQQTPGQGLQFLFEYFSETQRNKGNFPGRFSGRQFSNSRSEMNVSTLELGDSALYLCASSLGQGLSEKLFFGSGTQLSVL.

The rearrangement joins TRBV29-1 to TRBJ2-3; 10 positions match TRBD2. Trimming at V came to 5 bases and at J to 7 bases, leaving 6 bases not matched to a gene. The CDR3 has 13 residues. CDR1 is SQVTM, CDR2 ANQGSEA, per germline. The CDR3 nucleotides read TGCAGCGTTAAAGCGGGAGGGGACTATACGCAGTATTTT. Translated: CSVKAGGDYTQYF.

This chain joins TRBV28 and TRBJ1-2, with 9 bases that match TRBD1. The CDR3 is made up of 16 amino acids. Germline CDR1 MDHEN, CDR2 SYDVKM. V was clipped by 5 bases and J by 5 bases; unmatched bases: 12. In nucleotides, the CDR3 is TGTGCCAGCAGTACCGGGACAGGGCCGGGATGGTATGGCTACACCTTC. Its translation: CASSTGTGPGWYGYTF.

For the CDR3, the DNA is TGCGCCAGCAGCCGCGGTCACGGGTTCACTGAAGCTTTCTTT. Translation gives CASSRGHGFTEAFF. J is TRBJ1-1 and V is TRBV4-3; D call uncertain. Trimming pared 4 bases from V and 4 bases from J, leaving 13 bases between. Germline V CDR1 and CDR2: LGHNA, YSLEER. The CDR3 runs 14 residues.

The genes are TRBV14 and TRBJ2-1; 12 nucleotides align to TRBD2. This CDR3 region has 12 residues. Germline V lookup: CDR1 SGHDN, CDR2 FVKESK. The V gene end was trimmed by 7 bases and the J gene end by 9 bases; junction bases not matched to a gene: 1. The DNA of the CDR3 is TGTGCCAGCATGGGACTAGCGGGTGAGCAGTTCTTC. Protein product: CASMGLAGEQFF.

CDR3 residues: CSVEGGVSSGANVLTF. The CDR3, as DNA: TGCAGCGTTGAAGGGGGGGTCAGCTCTGGGGCCAACGTCCTGACTTTC. The rearrangement uses TRBV29-1 and TRBJ2-6, with D possibly being TRBD2 (6 bases). Germline CDR1 SQVTM, CDR2 ANQGSEA. V lost 1 base to trimming and J lost 0 bases, with 10 bases between them. This CDR3 is 16 amino acids long.

This chain links TRBV30 with TRBJ1-5; D gene uncertain. Trimming left V 2 bases short and J 7 bases short, with 12 bases between. This CDR3 contains 13 residues. Germline V gives CDR1 GTSNPN, CDR2 SVGIG (reference sequence). The CDR3 protein is CAWSKAGGQPQHF. CDR3 bases: TGTGCCTGGAGTAAAGCGGGAGGGCAGCCCCAGCATTTT.

The chain is built from TRBV7-6 and TRBJ1-5; a weak D match, TRBD1 (5 bases). CDR1 SGHVS and CDR2 FNYEAQ come from the germline V gene. This CDR3 spans 17 amino acids. V shed 1 base and J shed 0 bases, with 13 bases lying between them. The CDR3 is CASSLDDSYYSNQPQHF. The CDR3 DNA reads as TGTGCCAGCAGCTTAGACGACAGCTATTATAGCAATCAGCCCCAGCATTTT.

The chain couples TRBV13 to TRBJ1-2; D gene unclear. V was trimmed by 2 bases and J by 4 bases, leaving 14 bases between them. The CDR3 consists of 15 residues. The germline CDR1 and CDR2 sequences are PRHDT and FYEKMQ (reference sequence). The CDR3 nucleotides read TGTGCCAGCAGCTTATCCCGGTCGCCGGTCTATGGCTACACCTTC. It specifies CASSLSRSPVYGYTF.

This sequence joins TRBV9 and TRBJ1-1; 7 bases fit TRBD1. After removal of 0 bases from V and 5 bases from J, the junction contained 4 bases not matched to a gene. This CDR3 contains 14 residues. In germline, CDR1 is SGDLS, CDR2 YYNGEE. Here the CDR3 reads CASSVAGGSTEAFF. Here the CDR3 DNA reads TGTGCCAGCAGCGTAGCAGGGGGGAGTACTGAAGCTTTCTTT.

The gene calls are TRBV9 and TRBJ2-2; TRBD1 matches at 9 bases. V shed 3 bases, J shed 7 bases, and the junction held 7 bases outside the gene matches. Germline V gene sequence: CDR1 SGDLS, CDR2 YYNGEE. The CDR3 sequence is 15 residues long. The CDR3 nucleotides are TGTGCCAGCAGCGCCCACACAGGGGGCGGCGGGGAGCTGTTTTTT. Translation: CASSAHTGGGGELFF.

The CDR3 DNA reads TGTGCCAGCAGCTACGGGACAGGGGGGATCGGAAACACCATATATTTT. Translated: CASSYGTGGIGNTIYF. The chain joins TRBV7-9 to TRBJ1-3, with TRBD1 matching 11 bases. The CDR3 covers 16 residues. Germline CDR1 reads SEHNR; CDR2 reads FQNEAQ (reference sequence). The junction had 6 bases not matched to a gene; V was cut back by 4 bases and J by 4 bases.